Below, one T cell receptor beta chain is given with its context. The antigen remains undetermined. The sample comes from a study of T cell responses to AZD1222 COVID-19 vaccine. Study background: Second doses at about 4 or about 12 weeks were pooled.

Sequenced by immunoSEQ multiplex PCR; TCRdb stores in-frame clones only, minus some. The data contain about 120,000 clones, roughly 89% of them singletons. Study-wide findings and caveats: Across the whole spike, CD4 TCRs peaked at regions 160-218 and 743-854. Two AZD1222 administrations were followed by greater Spike-specific TCR breadth and depth. The number of AZD1222 recipients seropositive at baseline was only six.

CDR1 is MNHEY and CDR2 is SVGAGI in the germline V gene. V was cut by 6 bases and J by 8 bases, with 13 bases left in between. The CDR3 runs 12 residues. The sequence came from an adult in good health. The V call is TRBV6-5, the J call TRBJ1-2; maybe TRBD1 (6 bases). Sample: peripheral blood, taken on day 0 of AZD1222 vaccination. The CDR3 here is CASSTGLQGYTF. CDR3 nucleotide sequence: TGTGCCAGCAGCACAGGGCTACAGGGCTACACCTTC.